These 4 T cell receptor beta chains came from one sample sequenced in a study of cytomegalovirus exposure and HLA in healthy donors. The primer mix had 60 Vbeta and 13 Jbeta primers. TCRdb's table, derived via immunoSEQ multiplex PCR, lists solely in-frame clones and lacks some. The table includes 100,000 to 120,000 clones, just over 75% detected once. The sequenced sample was PBMCs. Receptor source: a man aged 30 to 45 in good health and CMV-seropositive.

The chain couples TRBV6-5 to TRBJ2-5; the D gene is possibly TRBD1 (7 bases). The DNA end lines up better with TRBJ2-7; the J call may be wrong. The CDR3 runs to 14 residues. Germline V lookup: CDR1 MNHEY, CDR2 SVGAGI. The CDR3 DNA sequence: TGTGCCAGCAGTTACGCAGGGGGAGGAGACGAGCAGTACTTC. The encoded protein is CASSYAGGGDEQYF.

The CDR3 DNA reads as TGCGCCAGCAGCCTGGACCCGGGAAATGAGCAGTTCTTC. Its protein is CASSLDPGNEQFF. The V and J genes are TRBV4-1 and TRBJ2-1; possibly TRBD2 for D (5 bases). CDR3 length equals 13 residues. The germline V gene encodes CDR1 MGHRA and CDR2 YSYEKL. V shed 4 bases and J shed 7 bases, with 11 bases lying between them.

The V and J genes are TRBV11-2 and TRBJ2-3; TRBD1 is a possible D gene (5 bases). CDR1 SGHAT and CDR2 FQNNGV come from the germline V gene. This CDR3 has 14 residues. V was clipped by 8 bases and J by 1 base, with 13 bases between them. DNA for the CDR3: TGTGCCAGCGGCCCTGGGGCACGCACAGATACGCAGTATTTT. It specifies CASGPGARTDTQYF. Variable domain in full (rest from reference TRBV11-2 and TRBJ2-3): EAGVAQSPRYKIIEKRQSVAFWCNPISGHATLYWYQQILGQGPKLLIQFQNNGVVDDSQLPKDRFSAERLKGVDSTLKIQPAKLEDSAVYLCASGPGARTDTQYFGPGTRLTVL.

This clone was counted a few times. The rearrangement links TRBV4-3 to TRBJ2-7; a weak D match, TRBD1 (6 bases). V was trimmed by 3 bases and J by 4 bases, leaving 16 bases between them. The CDR3 is 15 amino acids. The germline V gene encodes CDR1 LGHNA and CDR2 YSLEER. CDR3 in amino acids: CASSQAFTGLYEQYF. For the CDR3, the DNA is TGCGCCAGCAGCCAGGCCTTCACAGGGTTGTACGAGCAGTACTTC.